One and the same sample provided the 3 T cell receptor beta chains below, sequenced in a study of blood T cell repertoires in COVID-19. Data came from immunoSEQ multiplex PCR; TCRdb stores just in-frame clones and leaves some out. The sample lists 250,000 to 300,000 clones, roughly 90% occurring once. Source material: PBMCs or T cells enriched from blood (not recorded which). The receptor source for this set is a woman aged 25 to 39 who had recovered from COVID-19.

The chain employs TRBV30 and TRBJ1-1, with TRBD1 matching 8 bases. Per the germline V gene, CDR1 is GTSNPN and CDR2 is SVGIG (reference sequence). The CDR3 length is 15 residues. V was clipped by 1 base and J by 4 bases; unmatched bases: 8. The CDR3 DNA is TGTGCCTGGAGTGGGGCCGCGACAGGGGTCACTGAAGCTTTCTTT. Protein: CAWSGAATGVTEAFF.

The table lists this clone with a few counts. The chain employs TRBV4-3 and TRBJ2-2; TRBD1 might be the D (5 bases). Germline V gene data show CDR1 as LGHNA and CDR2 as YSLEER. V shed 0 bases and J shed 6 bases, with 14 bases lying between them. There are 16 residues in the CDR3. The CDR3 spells CASSQDLQVWAGELFF. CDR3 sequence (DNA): TGCGCCAGCAGCCAAGATCTACAGGTTTGGGCCGGGGAGCTGTTTTTT.

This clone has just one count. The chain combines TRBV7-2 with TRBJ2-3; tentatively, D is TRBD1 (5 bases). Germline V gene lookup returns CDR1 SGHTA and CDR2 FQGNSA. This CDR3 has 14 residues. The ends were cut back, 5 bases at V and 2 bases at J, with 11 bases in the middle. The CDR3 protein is CASSQGAPTDTQYF. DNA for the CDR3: TGTGCCAGCAGCCAAGGGGCACCCACAGATACGCAGTATTTT.